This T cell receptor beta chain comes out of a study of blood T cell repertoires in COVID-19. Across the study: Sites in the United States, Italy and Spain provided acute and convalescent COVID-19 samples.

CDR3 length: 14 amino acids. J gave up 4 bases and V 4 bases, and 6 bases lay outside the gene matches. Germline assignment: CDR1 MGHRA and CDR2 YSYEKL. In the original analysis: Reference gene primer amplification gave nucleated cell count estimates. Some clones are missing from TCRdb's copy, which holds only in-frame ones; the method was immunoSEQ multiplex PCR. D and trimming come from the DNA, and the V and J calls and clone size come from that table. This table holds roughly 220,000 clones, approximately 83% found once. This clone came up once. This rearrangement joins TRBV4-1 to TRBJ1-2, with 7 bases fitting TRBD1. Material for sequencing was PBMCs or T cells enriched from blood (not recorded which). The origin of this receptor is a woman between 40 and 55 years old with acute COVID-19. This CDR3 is CASSPRGTAYGYTF. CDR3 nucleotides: TGCGCCAGCAGCCCTCGCGGGACAGCCTATGGCTACACCTTC.